Sequencing of this TCR beta chain was carried out in a study of chronic HIV infection and antiretroviral therapy (dated by TCRdb to the mid-2010s). This clonotype was counted at least ten times. Its antigen remains unidentified. Base quality data are lacking; no much larger clone is found one base away. Preparation of the library involved 5' RACE. The listed sequencing device is Illumina MiSeq. TCRdb reworked the public reads: Q25 trimming with fastp, MiXCR clone assembly, productive beta chains retained. Merged by CDR3 protein, the rows form single entries marked with the most common genes and DNA. Across this sample there are some 37,000 distinct CDR3 sequences, with about 7.4% seen only once. In total, the top ten clones hold around 3% of the sample. Taken from the germline V gene, the CDR1 and CDR2 loops are SGHAT and FQNNGV. The CDR3 measures 12 amino acids from cysteine to phenylalanine. Only the CDR3 DNA is retained, 36 bases long and in frame from the first base. Deletion took 5 bases off V and 3 bases off J, with a span of 8 bases between the germline ends.

The TCR originated in an adult who had HIV and had not received antiretroviral therapy, or was an uninfected healthy control (not recorded which). The sample consisted of peripheral blood. The chain joins TRBV11-2 to TRBJ2-7; the D gene cannot be named for sure. The nucleotides read TGTGCCAGCAGCCCCGCCCGCTACGAGCAGTACTTC. Its amino acids are CASSPARYEQYF.